The 22 T cell receptor beta chains in this list originate from one sample, sequenced in a study of early stage breast cancer tumors. Sequencing was performed with immunoSEQ multiplex PCR; in TCRdb, only in-frame clones are kept and a portion is missing. Among about 70,000 clones, over 80% were seen once, and the ten largest hold around 5%. The sequencing input was blood. The receptors stem from a person in their 40s with breast cancer.

The V call is TRBV4-1, the J call TRBJ2-7; 7 nucleotides align to TRBD1. The V gene's germline CDR1 is MGHRA and CDR2 YSYEKL. The V and J ends lost 0 bases and 1 base, in that order; junction bases with no gene match: 9. The CDR3 extends over 17 amino acids. The CDR3 DNA is TGCGCCAGCAGCCAAGATCTACAGGGGCTATTGTCCTACGAGCAGTACTTC. It specifies CASSQDLQGLLSYEQYF.

V is TRBV10-2 and J is TRBJ2-5; D gene uncertain. This CDR3 spans 13 amino acids. Germline values: CDR1 WSHSY, CDR2 SAAADI. Deletions cut 3 bases from V and 3 bases from J, with 8 bases between. CDR3 nucleotide sequence: TGCGCCAGCAGTGATAGGGTGAAAGAGACCCAGTACTTC. Its translation: CASSDRVKETQYF.

The sample holds one count of this clone. V is TRBV15 and J is TRBJ1-6, with 9 positions matching TRBD1. CDR1 LNHNV and CDR2 YYDKDF come from the germline V gene (reference sequence). CDR3 length: 15 residues. Germline trimming cut 1 base from V and 5 bases from J; bases unmatched to any gene: 0. The CDR3 region has the DNA TGTGCCACCAGCAGAGGACAGGGGGATAATTCACCCCTCCACTTT. Its protein product is CATSRGQGDNSPLHF. Together with reference TRBV15 and TRBJ1-6, the CDR3 gives the full variable domain: DAMVIQNPRYQVTQFGKPVTLSCSQTLNHNVMYWYQQKSSQAPKLLFHYYDKDFNNEADTPDNFQSRRPNTSFCFLDIRSPGLGDTAMYLCATSRGQGDNSPLHFGNGTRLTVT.

The J gene is TRBJ1-2, the V gene TRBV29-1, with TRBD1 matching 8 bases. From germline, CDR1 is SQVTM and CDR2 ANQGSEA. After removal of 6 bases from V and 7 bases from J, the junction contained 13 bases not matched to a gene. The CDR3 is 14 residues long. CDR3 sequence: CSVGQGGTIFGYTF. The CDR3 bases are TGCAGCGTAGGACAGGGTGGTACTATATTTGGCTACACCTTC.

The chain recombines TRBV18 with TRBJ1-4, with 7 bases aligning to TRBD1. CDR1 and CDR2 from the germline V gene are KGHSH and LQKENI. Trimming took 6 bases from V and 7 from J; bases not matched to a gene: 11. This CDR3 is 15 amino acids long. CDR3 in amino acids: CASSPQEGAGEKLFF. The CDR3, as DNA: TGTGCCAGCTCCCCTCAGGAGGGGGCGGGTGAAAAACTGTTTTTT. The full variable domain, with the rest looked up from reference TRBV18 and TRBJ1-4, is NAGVMQNPRHLVRRRGQEARLRCSPMKGHSHVYWYRQLPEEGLKFMVYLQKENIIDESGMPKERFSAEFPKEGPSILRIQQVVRGDSAAYFCASSPQEGAGEKLFFGSGTQLSVL.

The chain has TRBV7-6 and TRBJ1-3, with TRBD1 as a possible D gene (6 bases). V lost 2 bases to trimming and J lost 0 bases, with 17 bases between them. Per germline, CDR1 SGHVS and CDR2 FNYEAQ. This CDR3 comprises 18 residues. The CDR3 loop is CASSLMRAGAHSGNTIYF. In nucleotides, the CDR3 is TGTGCCAGCAGCTTAATGAGGGCAGGGGCCCACTCTGGAAACACCATATATTTT.

The chain joins TRBV5-1 to TRBJ2-3; D gene unclear. This CDR3 contains 13 residues. V gave up 0 bases and J gave up 6 bases, with 8 bases separating them. The germline V gene encodes CDR1 SGHRS and CDR2 YFSETQ. The CDR3 region is CASSLDPSDTQYF. The CDR3 nucleotides are TGCGCCAGCAGCTTGGATCCCTCGGATACGCAGTATTTT.

This rearrangement joins TRBV7-9 to TRBJ2-7; D may be TRBD2 (6 bases). V lost 5 bases, J lost 0 bases, and 14 bases lay in between. CDR3 size: 15 residues. Germline loops: CDR1 SEHNR, CDR2 FQNEAQ (reference sequence). The CDR3 DNA sequence: TGTGCCAGCAGCCGCACGGACTACCACTCCTACGAGCAGTACTTC. Translation: CASSRTDYHSYEQYF.

The CDR3 DNA reads TGTGCCAGCGGAACCCATGGACAGGGGGTAGATGAAAAACTGTTTTTT. It is translated as CASGTHGQGVDEKLFF. The chain links TRBV27 to TRBJ1-4, with 10 bases that match TRBD1. The V segment lost 8 bases and the J segment 6 bases; nucleotides outside the gene matches: 12. CDR1 MNHEY and CDR2 SMNVEV come from the germline V gene (reference sequence). This CDR3 contains 16 residues.

A single count supports this clone. CDR3 residues: CASSLEAAFDNEQFF. In DNA, the CDR3 is TGTGCCAGCAGCTTGGAGGCGGCCTTTGACAATGAGCAGTTCTTC. The V call is TRBV5-4, the J call TRBJ2-1; D is ambiguous. Germline lookup yields CDR1 SGHNT and CDR2 YYREEE (reference sequence). This CDR3 has 15 residues. V lost 0 bases and J 5 bases, leaving 12 bases between the germline ends.

The gene calls are TRBV27 and TRBJ2-2; no firm D call. The germline gives CDR1 MNHEY, CDR2 SMNVEV (reference sequence). The V and J ends lost 5 bases and 4 bases respectively, with 8 bases between them. This CDR3 comprises 13 residues. CDR3 amino acids: CASSPLPTGELFF. DNA of the CDR3: TGTGCCAGCAGTCCCCTCCCCACCGGGGAGCTGTTTTTT.

The J gene is TRBJ1-4, the V gene TRBV5-1, with TRBD1 as a possible D gene (5 bases). Per germline, CDR1 SGHRS and CDR2 YFSETQ. Trimming shortened V by 2 bases and J by 8 bases, and 13 bases separated the two germline ends. The CDR3 totals 14 residues. CDR3 coding DNA: TGCGCCAGCAGCTTAGGGTCTGAGGGGGAAAAACTGTTTTTT. Translating it yields CASSLGSEGEKLFF.

J is TRBJ1-5 and V is TRBV19; perhaps TRBD1 as D (5 bases). Trimming shortened V by 2 bases and J by 5 bases, and 13 bases separated the two germline ends. The CDR3 sequence is 15 residues long. Germline CDR1 reads LNHDA; CDR2 reads SQIVND (reference sequence). The CDR3 coding sequence is TGTGCCAGTAGTATACCGCAGGGAAGTTATCAGCCCCAGCATTTT. As protein: CASSIPQGSYQPQHF.

This chain connects TRBV7-9 to TRBJ2-3; D unresolved. This CDR3 region has 12 residues. V lost 5 bases and J 11 bases, leaving 14 bases between the germline ends. Germline V CDR1 and CDR2: SEHNR, FQNEAQ (reference sequence). The CDR3 nucleotides are TGTGCCAGCAGCAAGCTAGAAGTGATGCAGTATTTT. Its protein product is CASSKLEVMQYF.

This chain connects TRBV7-3 to TRBJ1-1; D not certain. The CDR3 length is 13 residues. Germline V gene data show CDR1 as SGHTA and CDR2 as FQGTGA. V lost 1 base and J lost 2, with 5 bases in between. DNA for the CDR3: TGTGCCAGCAGCTTAAACGTTAACACTGAAGCTTTCTTT. Translated, it gives CASSLNVNTEAFF.

This clone was seen only a few times. This chain connects TRBV6-1 to TRBJ1-5; D might be TRBD1 (5 bases). Trimming removed 8 bases at V and 5 bases at J, with 10 bases between. From germline, CDR1 is MNHNS and CDR2 SASEGT. The CDR3 is 12 residues long. CDR3 residues: CASAWGDQPQHF. The CDR3 DNA reads as TGTGCCAGCGCCTGGGGGGATCAGCCCCAGCATTTT.

This chain uses TRBV4-2 with TRBJ1-1; D possibly corresponds to TRBD1 (6 bases). CDR1 LGHNA and CDR2 YNFKEQ come from the germline V gene. The V end was cut by 4 bases, the J end by 1 base, with 13 bases between. This CDR3 comprises 15 residues. CDR3 bases: TGTGCCAGCAGCCGATTCGGACAGAAGAACACTGAAGCTTTCTTT. Its translation is CASSRFGQKNTEAFF.

This clone was seen once. The chain uses TRBV12-5 and TRBJ2-1; 8 bases are shared with TRBD1. The V and J ends lost 7 bases and 1 base, in that order; junction bases with no gene match: 6. CDR1 and CDR2 (germline): LGHNT, FRNRAP. The CDR3 loop spans 15 amino acids. The chain's CDR3 is CASAPGGPSYNEQFF. In DNA form, the CDR3 reads TGTGCTAGTGCCCCAGGGGGCCCTTCCTACAATGAGCAGTTCTTC.

The chain combines TRBV30 with TRBJ2-1; D might be TRBD2 (7 bases). This CDR3 has 15 amino acids. CDR1 and CDR2 (germline): GTSNPN, SVGIG (reference sequence). The germline V and J ends were trimmed by 0 bases and 2 bases, with 11 bases remaining between them. The CDR3 loop reads CAWSVGGPPYNEQFF. CDR3 in DNA: TGTGCCTGGAGTGTGGGGGGGCCCCCCTACAATGAGCAGTTCTTC. The variable domain in full, completed from reference TRBV30 and TRBJ2-1, reads SQTIHQWPATLVQPVGSPLSLECTVEGTSNPNLYWYRQAAGRGLQLLFYSVGIGQISSEVPQNLSASRPQDRQFILSSKKLLLSDSGFYLCAWSVGGPPYNEQFFGPGTRLTVL.

This clone was detected only a few times. The chain has TRBV18 and TRBJ2-1; D possibly uses TRBD1 or TRBD2 (5 bases each). V was clipped by 6 bases and J by 6 bases, with 18 bases between them. The germline CDR1 and CDR2 sequences are KGHSH and LQKENI. The CDR3 totals 15 residues. DNA for the CDR3: TGTGCCAGCTCTTCTACCGGGACCCCGGGCAATGAGCAGTTCTTC. Its translation is CASSSTGTPGNEQFF.

The chain has TRBV5-6 and TRBJ2-7; D is ambiguous. The CDR3 is 11 amino acids. Germline V gene lookup returns CDR1 SGHDT and CDR2 YYEEEE. The ends were cut back, 3 bases at V and 4 bases at J, with 5 bases in the middle. The CDR3 bases are TGTGCCAGCAGCTCCCAATACGAGCAGTACTTC. Translation: CASSSQYEQYF.

The chain carries TRBV18 and TRBJ2-7; tentatively, D is TRBD2 (5 bases). This CDR3 region has 16 residues. CDR1 is KGHSH, CDR2 LQKENI, per germline. V lost 1 base, J lost 6 bases, and 19 bases lay in between. The chain's CDR3 is CASSPLLGRSRGEQYF. DNA for the CDR3: TGTGCCAGCTCACCACTTCTCGGTCGCTCCCGGGGCGAGCAGTACTTC.